The sample holds a few counts of the clone carrying this T cell receptor (beta chain). This sample stems from a study of T cell repertoires in cytomegalovirus infection. Study-wide background: Signatures in public TCR beta sequences pointed to both CMV infection and matching HLA type.

TCRdb independently ran MiXCR on the reads; one entry per CDR3 protein. Of 680,000 or so distinct CDR3 sequences listed, 35% are singletons. Trimming pared 1 base from V and 5 bases from J, leaving 11 bases between. The CDR3 is made up of 14 amino acids. Per the germline V gene, CDR1 is SGHVS and CDR2 is FNYEAQ. The source of this sequence is a human donor in good health (CMV status not recorded). Some clones in this sample may be carry-over from other donors' samples. J is TRBJ2-5 and V is TRBV7-6; D unclear. Sequenced material: PBMCs. The CDR3 DNA follows: TGTGCCAGCAGCTTAGGGCCTCAAGGGGAGACCCAGTACTTC. Its translation is CASSLGPQGETQYF.